This T cell receptor beta chain was sequenced for a study of shared clonotypes between healthy human individuals. Across the whole study: The study used three CD4 naive, three CD4 memory, two CD8 naive and one CD8 memory plate per donor. Study results and caveats: Memory subsets had estimated richness that was generally smaller than that of naive subsets. Researchers sampled blood only, noting tissue repertoires likely differ.

Source study methods: Because ImmunoSEQ provided only junction sequences with no quality scores, the filtering differed. Clones were sequenced by immunoSEQ multiplex PCR, and TCRdb holds only the in-frame ones, with some missing. That table gives V, J and clone size, and the DNA gave D and trimming. The table includes about 600,000 clones, roughly 98% detected once. The CDR3 is 19 residues long. CD8 cells classed as naive were CD45RO-negative and positively selected for CCR7, excluding terminally differentiated effector memory CD45RA+ cells. A note on this clone: Its antigen is still unknown.

The sequence was obtained from a man in his thirties or forties in good health. Sequencing used naive CD8+ T cells sorted from blood. V is TRBV12-2 and J is TRBJ2-6; TRBD2 is the table's D call and was not checked against the DNA. TRBV12-2 is designated a pseudogene. The CDR3 protein is CASRLEGGDGSSGANVLTF. CDR3 sequence (DNA): TGTGCAAGTCGCTTAGAAGGGGGGGACGGAAGCTCTGGGGCCAACGTCCTGACTTTC.